A single sample gave rise to the 31 T cell receptor beta chains below, sequenced in a study of T cells after yellow fever vaccination. TCRdb fed the 5' RACE reads into MiXCR, producing one record per CDR3 protein. The table shows just under 600,000 distinct CDR3 sequences, with around an eighth occurring only once. Sequences were derived from PBMCs, sampled on the day of the yellow fever booster vaccination. The source is a man aged 25-45 years who received the YFV17D yellow fever vaccine.

This clonotype was recorded a few times. This chain links TRBV19 with TRBJ2-7; D is possibly TRBD1 (6 bases). Germline lookup yields CDR1 LNHDA and CDR2 SQIVND (reference sequence). V was trimmed by 5 bases and J by 3 bases, leaving 11 bases between them. This CDR3 region has 13 residues. Written as DNA, the CDR3 is TGTGCCAGTAGTTTTACAGGGAACTACGAGCAGTACTTC. This codes for CASSFTGNYEQYF.

The chain couples TRBV6-5 to TRBJ1-2; TRBD1 is a possible D gene (5 bases). Per germline, CDR1 MNHEY and CDR2 SVGAGI. This CDR3 contains 14 residues. V shed 4 bases and J shed 4 bases, with 13 bases lying between them. As DNA, the CDR3 is TGTGCCAGCAGTTTGACAGCTGAGGGCTATGGCTACACCTTC. The encoded protein is CASSLTAEGYGYTF.

The chain couples TRBV7-6 to TRBJ2-3, with 11 bases that match TRBD2. This CDR3 is 15 amino acids long. Germline assignment: CDR1 SGHVS and CDR2 FNYEAQ. V was clipped by 6 bases and J by 1 base; unmatched bases: 3. The CDR3 region is CASRLSGGGTDTQYF. In DNA form, the CDR3 reads TGTGCCAGCAGGCTTAGCGGGGGGGGCACAGATACGCAGTATTTT.

V gene TRBV7-2 combines with J gene TRBJ2-5, with D possibly TRBD1 on 5 matching bases. CDR3 length equals 15 residues. The V gene lost 1 base and the J gene lost 5 bases, with 14 bases spanning the gap. Germline loops: CDR1 SGHTA, CDR2 FQGNSA. Here the CDR3 DNA reads TGTGCCAGCAGCTTAGGGGGCCGGCCGGCTGAGACCCAGTACTTC. Translated: CASSLGGRPAETQYF.

The V call is TRBV19, the J call TRBJ2-4; D gene ambiguous. The CDR3 covers 15 residues. Germline values: CDR1 LNHDA, CDR2 SQIVND (reference sequence). Trimming stripped 3 bases from V and 0 bases from J, with 9 bases between. The CDR3 is CASSIGWIAKNIQYF. Here the CDR3 DNA reads TGTGCCAGTAGTATCGGGTGGATAGCCAAAAACATTCAGTACTTC.

The table lists this clonotype with a few counts. The gene calls are TRBV7-2 and TRBJ2-3; D might be TRBD2 (6 bases). The germline V gene encodes CDR1 SGHTA and CDR2 FQGNSA. The germline V and J ends were trimmed by 5 bases and 2 bases, with 11 bases remaining between them. The CDR3 contains 14 residues. The CDR3 spells CASSRDSLTDTQYF. CDR3 bases: TGTGCCAGCAGCCGGGACTCTCTCACAGATACGCAGTATTTT.

The chain combines TRBV20-1 with TRBJ2-3; 8 nucleotides align to TRBD1. This CDR3 has 12 amino acids. Germline CDR1 is DFQATT and CDR2 is SNEGSKA (reference sequence). Trimming cost V 8 bases and J 7 bases; bases outside gene matches: 8. Here the CDR3 reads CSFQQGVNTQYF. Here the CDR3 DNA reads TGCAGTTTCCAACAGGGGGTAAATACGCAGTATTTT.

The chain links TRBV10-3 to TRBJ2-6; D is unclear. Trimming took 3 bases from V and 4 from J, leaving 13 bases between them. The CDR3 has 16 amino acids. CDR1 ENHRY and CDR2 SYGVKD come from the germline V gene. The CDR3: CAISDHARAGANVLTF. The CDR3 DNA reads as TGTGCCATCAGTGATCATGCCCGAGCAGGGGCCAACGTCCTGACTTTC.

V gene TRBV11-1 combines with J gene TRBJ2-1; tentative D call: TRBD2 (5 bases). Trimming stripped 5 bases from V and 9 bases from J, with 11 bases between. This CDR3 contains 12 residues. Germline V lookup: CDR1 SGHAT, CDR2 FQDESV (reference sequence). The CDR3 reads CASSRGEIEQFF. The CDR3 DNA is TGTGCCAGCAGCCGGGGAGAAATTGAGCAGTTCTTC.

The V and J genes are TRBV9 and TRBJ2-1; D gene ambiguous. V lost 0 bases to trimming and J lost 10 bases, with 14 bases between them. Per germline, CDR1 SGDLS and CDR2 YYNGEE. CDR3 size: 14 residues. The DNA of the CDR3 is TGTGCCAGCAGCGTAGGAGAAAGGGAATTCGAGCAGTTCTTC. Encoded protein: CASSVGEREFEQFF.

The chain links TRBV7-8 to TRBJ2-7; 8 bases align to TRBD2. J gave up 5 bases and V 4 bases, and 10 bases lay outside the gene matches. The CDR3 loop spans 15 amino acids. Germline V gene sequence: CDR1 SGHVS, CDR2 FQNEAQ. The CDR3 bases are TGTGCCAGCAGCTCTTGGAGGACTAGCAACGACGAGCAGTACTTC. Translation: CASSSWRTSNDEQYF.

This clonotype was counted a few times. This chain connects TRBV9 to TRBJ2-1; 15 nucleotides agree with TRBD2. CDR3 length: 18 residues. The J segment lost 7 bases and the V segment lost 3 bases, leaving 11 bases of the junction unmatched. The germline V gene encodes CDR1 SGDLS and CDR2 YYNGEE. The CDR3 is CASSGERVGLAGGNEQFF. The CDR3 coding sequence is TGTGCCAGCAGCGGCGAAAGGGTGGGACTAGCGGGAGGTAATGAGCAGTTCTTC.

This clonotype was counted a few times. This chain uses TRBV7-9 with TRBJ2-5; D ambiguous. The germline CDR1 and CDR2 sequences are SEHNR and FQNEAQ (reference sequence). V lost 7 bases, J lost 9 bases, and 15 bases lay in between. This CDR3 is built from 12 residues. The CDR3 here is CASNDPLGSQYF. The CDR3 coding sequence is TGTGCCAGCAACGATCCCTTGGGGTCCCAGTACTTC.

The genes are TRBV18 and TRBJ2-7; tentative D call: TRBD1 (5 bases). Trimming stripped 2 bases from V and 5 bases from J, with 10 bases between. The CDR3 runs to 13 residues. Germline lookup yields CDR1 KGHSH and CDR2 LQKENI. The CDR3 reads CASSPAGNHEQYF. CDR3 bases: TGTGCCAGCTCACCAGCAGGGAACCACGAGCAGTACTTC.

This clonotype was seen more than once but under ten times. V is TRBV2 and J is TRBJ1-5, with a tentative D call TRBD1 (5 bases). The CDR3 spans 17 residues. In germline, CDR1 is SNHLY, CDR2 FYNNEI. Deletions cut 2 bases from V and 4 bases from J, with 18 bases between. The DNA of the CDR3 is TGTGCCAGCAGTGAAAATGGGGCAGGATTACCAAATCAGCCCCAGCATTTT. As protein: CASSENGAGLPNQPQHF.

This clonotype was recorded a few times. The V call is TRBV6-2 or TRBV6-3, the J call TRBJ2-3, with 14 bases fitting TRBD2. With 0 bases clipped from V and 3 bases from J, the junction kept 11 bases outside the gene matches. The CDR3 totals 20 residues. CDR1 is MNHEY, CDR2 SVGEGT, per germline. Written as DNA, the CDR3 is TGTGCCAGCAGTTACTCGTCCTGGGGACTAGCGGGAGTGGATACAGATACGCAGTATTTT. Translating it yields CASSYSSWGLAGVDTDTQYF.

The V gene is TRBV7-2, the J gene TRBJ1-5, with unresolved D. This CDR3 comprises 15 residues. Per germline, CDR1 SGHTA and CDR2 FQGNSA. Trimming removed 6 bases from V and 0 bases from J, with 12 bases in between. The CDR3 nucleotides are TGTGCCAGCAGTGCCGCGGGGAATAGCAATCAGCCCCAGCATTTT. Protein: CASSAAGNSNQPQHF. The complete variable domain, with remaining parts taken from reference TRBV7-2 and TRBJ1-5, reads GAGVSQSPSNKVTEKGKDVELRCDPISGHTALYWYRQSLGQGLEFLIYFQGNSAPDKSGLPSDRFSAERTGGSVSTLTIQRTQQEDSAVYLCASSAAGNSNQPQHFGDGTRLSIL.

The gene calls are TRBV6-2 or TRBV6-3 and TRBJ2-7, with D unresolved. CDR3 length equals 15 residues. V shed 0 bases and J shed 0 bases, with 9 bases lying between them. Germline lookup yields CDR1 MNHEY and CDR2 SVGEGT. This CDR3 reads CASSYSSGYSYEQYF. CDR3 DNA sequence: TGTGCCAGCAGTTACTCTTCGGGCTACTCCTACGAGCAGTACTTC.

This clonotype has more than one count but fewer than ten. The rearrangement links TRBV5-8 to TRBJ1-2; D is uncertain. Germline V gene sequence: CDR1 SGHTS, CDR2 YDEGEE. The V end lost 0 bases, the J end lost 6 bases, and 9 bases lay between the germline ends. The CDR3 runs 13 residues. In DNA form, the CDR3 reads TGTGCCAGCAGCTTGGCTTCGACGAATGGCTACACCTTC. Amino acids: CASSLASTNGYTF.

This clonotype was counted many times. V usage is TRBV28 and J usage is TRBJ1-2, with D possibly TRBD1 on 5 matching bases. Germline V gives CDR1 MDHEN, CDR2 SYDVKM. The germline V and J ends were trimmed by 2 bases and 8 bases, with 15 bases remaining between them. There are 14 residues in the CDR3. The CDR3 spells CASSLGWRGRGYTF. The CDR3 region has the DNA TGTGCCAGCAGTTTAGGGTGGAGGGGCCGAGGCTACACCTTC.

This clonotype has a handful of counts. The chain is built from TRBV20-1 and TRBJ2-2; no clear D. This CDR3 region has 12 residues. V lost 4 bases and J 2 bases, leaving 5 bases between the germline ends. The germline gives CDR1 DFQATT, CDR2 SNEGSKA (reference sequence). CDR3 in amino acids: CSAIGNTGELFF. The CDR3 DNA is TGCAGTGCTATAGGAAACACCGGGGAGCTGTTTTTT.

This clonotype was picked up many times. The J gene is TRBJ2-1, the V gene TRBV29-1; 10 nucleotides align to TRBD2. The CDR3 loop spans 14 amino acids. The V segment lost 7 bases and the J segment 9 bases; nucleotides outside the gene matches: 12. Germline CDR1 SQVTM, CDR2 ANQGSEA. The CDR3 nucleotides read TGCAGCGGGGCGGCAGCGGGAGGGCCCAGTGAGCAGTTCTTC. This gives the protein CSGAAAGGPSEQFF.

This clonotype was found many times. The gene calls are TRBV7-2 and TRBJ2-1; 8 nucleotides agree with TRBD2. The CDR3 consists of 16 residues. Germline-derived CDR1 and CDR2 are SGHTA and FQGNSA. J lost 0 bases, V lost 2 bases, and 3 bases had no gene match. The CDR3 region is CASSLTGTSSYNEQFF. The CDR3 bases are TGTGCCAGCAGCTTAACCGGGACTAGCTCCTACAATGAGCAGTTCTTC.

The rearrangement joins TRBV15 to TRBJ1-1; no definite D call. The CDR3 sequence is 12 residues long. Germline CDR1 and CDR2: LNHNV and YYDKDF (reference sequence). The V gene lost 1 base and the J gene lost 3 bases, with 3 bases spanning the gap. CDR3 loop: CATSRVDTEAFF. In DNA form, the CDR3 reads TGTGCCACCAGCAGAGTAGACACTGAAGCTTTCTTT.

This clonotype was observed a few times. The V and J genes are TRBV10-3 and TRBJ1-2; weak D call: TRBD1 (6 bases). Trimming shortened V by 10 bases and J by 5 bases, and 20 bases separated the two germline ends. The germline CDR1 and CDR2 sequences are ENHRY and SYGVKD. The CDR3 consists of 14 residues. In DNA, the CDR3 is TGTGCCACCCTGCCTGACGGGGGCGCTTATGGCTACACCTTC. Its protein product is CATLPDGGAYGYTF.

The V and J genes are TRBV20-1 and TRBJ2-1; no reliable D call. The germline V gene has CDR1 DFQATT and CDR2 SNEGSKA (reference sequence). The CDR3 spans 12 residues. V lost 3 bases, J lost 8 bases, and 11 bases lay in between. The DNA of the CDR3 is TGCAGTGCTAGGGGGATTTCTGATGAGCAGTTCTTC. Protein: CSARGISDEQFF.

The rearrangement links TRBV15 to TRBJ2-3; TRBD2 matches at 12 bases. With V trimmed by 0 bases and J by 4 bases, 11 bases remained unmatched. This CDR3 contains 19 residues. Germline CDR1 reads LNHNV; CDR2 reads YYDKDF (reference sequence). CDR3 sequence reads: CATSRDLASGRASADTQYF. In DNA form, the CDR3 reads TGTGCCACCAGCAGAGATCTGGCTAGCGGGAGGGCCAGCGCAGATACGCAGTATTTT. Full variable domain (missing parts from reference TRBV15 and TRBJ2-3): DAMVIQNPRYQVTQFGKPVTLSCSQTLNHNVMYWYQQKSSQAPKLLFHYYDKDFNNEADTPDNFQSRRPNTSFCFLDIRSPGLGDTAMYLCATSRDLASGRASADTQYFGPGTRLTVL.

This sequence joins TRBV25-1 and TRBJ2-4, with D unclear. The CDR3 is made up of 14 amino acids. V was cut by 1 base and J by 4 bases, with 8 bases left in between. The germline CDR1 and CDR2 sequences are MGHDK and SYGVNS. The CDR3 coding sequence is TGTGCCAGCAGTGAATTAGGGTCGAAAAACATTCAGTACTTC. Residues: CASSELGSKNIQYF.

This clonotype was counted between two and nine times. The chain uses TRBV4-3 and TRBJ2-4; 10 bases align to TRBD1. The ends lost 2 bases at V and 3 bases at J; junction bases unmatched: 7. CDR3 size: 17 residues. Germline loops: CDR1 LGHNA, CDR2 YSLEER. The CDR3 sequence: CASSQQTGGWGKNIQYF. CDR3 DNA: TGCGCCAGCAGCCAACAGACAGGGGGCTGGGGCAAAAACATTCAGTACTTC.

This clonotype was found a few times. The genes are TRBV7-2 and TRBJ2-2; TRBD2 aligns across 9 bases. The CDR3 length is 15 residues. Germline-derived CDR1 and CDR2 are SGHTA and FQGNSA. V shed 0 bases, J shed 7 bases, and the junction held 3 bases outside the gene matches. The chain's CDR3 is CASSLAGLANGELFF. CDR3 DNA: TGTGCCAGCAGCTTAGCGGGACTAGCTAACGGGGAGCTGTTTTTT.

This clonotype came up a few times. The genes are TRBV10-3 and TRBJ2-1; 7 bases fit TRBD1. The CDR3 runs 17 residues. V shed 2 bases, J shed 0 bases, and the junction held 7 bases outside the gene matches. CDR1 and CDR2 (germline): ENHRY, SYGVKD. In nucleotides, the CDR3 is TGTGCCATCAGTGAGACGACAGGGCCGAGCTCCTACAATGAGCAGTTCTTC. It translates to CAISETTGPSSYNEQFF.